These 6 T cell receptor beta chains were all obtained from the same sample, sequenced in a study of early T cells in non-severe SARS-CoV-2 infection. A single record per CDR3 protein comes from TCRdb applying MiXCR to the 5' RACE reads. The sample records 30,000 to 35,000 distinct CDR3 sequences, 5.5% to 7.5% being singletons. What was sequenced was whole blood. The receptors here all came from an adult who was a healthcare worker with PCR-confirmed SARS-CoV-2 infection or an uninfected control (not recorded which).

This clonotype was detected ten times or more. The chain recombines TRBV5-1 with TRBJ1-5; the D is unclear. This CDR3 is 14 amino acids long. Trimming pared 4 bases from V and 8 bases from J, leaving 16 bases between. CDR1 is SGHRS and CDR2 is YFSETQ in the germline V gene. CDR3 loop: CASSLDTGSKPQHF. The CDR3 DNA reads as TGCGCCAGCAGCCTCGACACTGGCAGTAAGCCCCAGCATTTT.

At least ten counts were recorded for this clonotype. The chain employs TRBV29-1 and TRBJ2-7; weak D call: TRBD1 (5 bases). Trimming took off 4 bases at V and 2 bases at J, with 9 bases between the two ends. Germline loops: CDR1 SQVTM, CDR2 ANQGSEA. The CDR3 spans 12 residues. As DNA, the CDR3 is TGCAGCGTTGTGGCAGGGACCTACGAGCAGTACTTC. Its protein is CSVVAGTYEQYF.

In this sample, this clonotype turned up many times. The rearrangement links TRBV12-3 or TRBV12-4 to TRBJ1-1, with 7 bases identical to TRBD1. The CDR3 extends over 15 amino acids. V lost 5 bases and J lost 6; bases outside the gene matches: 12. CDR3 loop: CASSPEQGLNAEAFF. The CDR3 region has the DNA TGTGCCAGCAGTCCAGAACAGGGGTTGAATGCTGAAGCTTTCTTT.

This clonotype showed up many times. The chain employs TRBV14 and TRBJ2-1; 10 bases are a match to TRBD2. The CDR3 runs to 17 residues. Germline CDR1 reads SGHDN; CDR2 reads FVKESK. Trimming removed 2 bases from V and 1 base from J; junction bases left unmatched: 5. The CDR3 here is CASSQLGLADSYNEQFF. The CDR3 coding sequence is TGTGCCAGCAGCCAACTAGGACTAGCGGATTCCTACAATGAGCAGTTCTTC.

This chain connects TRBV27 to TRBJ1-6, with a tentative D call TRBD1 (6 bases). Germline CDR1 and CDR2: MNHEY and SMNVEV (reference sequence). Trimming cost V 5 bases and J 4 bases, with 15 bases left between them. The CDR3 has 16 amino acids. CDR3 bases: TGTGCCAGCAGTACCCTCTCAGGGGAGTATAATTCACCCCTCCACTTT. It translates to CASSTLSGEYNSPLHF.

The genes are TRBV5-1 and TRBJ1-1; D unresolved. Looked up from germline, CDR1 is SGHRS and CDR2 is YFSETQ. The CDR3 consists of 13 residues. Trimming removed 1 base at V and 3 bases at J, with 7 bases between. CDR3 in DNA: TGCGCCAGCAGCTTGTTGTCGGACACTGAAGCTTTCTTT. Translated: CASSLLSDTEAFF.